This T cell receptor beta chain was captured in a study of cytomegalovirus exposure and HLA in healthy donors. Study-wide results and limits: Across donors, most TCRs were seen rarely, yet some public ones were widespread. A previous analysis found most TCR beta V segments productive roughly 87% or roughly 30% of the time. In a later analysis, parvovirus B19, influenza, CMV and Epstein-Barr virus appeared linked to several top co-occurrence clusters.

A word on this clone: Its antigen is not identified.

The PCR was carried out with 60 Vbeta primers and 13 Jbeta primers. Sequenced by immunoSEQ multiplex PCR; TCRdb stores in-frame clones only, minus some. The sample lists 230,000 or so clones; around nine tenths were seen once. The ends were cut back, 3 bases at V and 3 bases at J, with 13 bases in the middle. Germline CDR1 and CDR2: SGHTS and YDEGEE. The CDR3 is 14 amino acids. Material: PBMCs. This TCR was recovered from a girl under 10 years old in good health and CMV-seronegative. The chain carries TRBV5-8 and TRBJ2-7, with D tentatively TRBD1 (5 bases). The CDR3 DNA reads TGTGCCAGCAGCTCCCGACAGATTTTCTACGAGCAGTACTTC. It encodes CASSSRQIFYEQYF.